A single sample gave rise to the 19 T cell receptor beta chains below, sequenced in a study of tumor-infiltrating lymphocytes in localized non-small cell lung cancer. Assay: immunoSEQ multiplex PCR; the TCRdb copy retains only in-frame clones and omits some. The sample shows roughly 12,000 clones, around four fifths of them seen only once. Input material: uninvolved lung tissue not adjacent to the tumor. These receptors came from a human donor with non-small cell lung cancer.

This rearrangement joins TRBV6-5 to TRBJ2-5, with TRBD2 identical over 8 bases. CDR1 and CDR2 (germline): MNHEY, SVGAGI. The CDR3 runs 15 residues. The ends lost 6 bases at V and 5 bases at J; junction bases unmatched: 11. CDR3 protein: CASRGVRGAIETQYF. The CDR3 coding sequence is TGTGCCAGCAGGGGAGTGCGGGGGGCCATCGAGACCCAGTACTTC.

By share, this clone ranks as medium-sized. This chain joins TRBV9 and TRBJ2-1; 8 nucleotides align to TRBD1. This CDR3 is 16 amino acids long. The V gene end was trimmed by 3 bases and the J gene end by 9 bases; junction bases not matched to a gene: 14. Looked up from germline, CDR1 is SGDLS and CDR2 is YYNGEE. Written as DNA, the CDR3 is TGTGCCAGCAGCGCGGCCGGGACAGGCGCCACGGGTGAGCAGTTCTTC. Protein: CASSAAGTGATGEQFF.

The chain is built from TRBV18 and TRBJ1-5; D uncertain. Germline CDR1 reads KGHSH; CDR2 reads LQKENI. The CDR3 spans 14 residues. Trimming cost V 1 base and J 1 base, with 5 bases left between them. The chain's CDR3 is CASSPLASNQPQHF. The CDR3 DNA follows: TGTGCCAGCTCACCACTTGCGAGCAATCAGCCCCAGCATTTT.

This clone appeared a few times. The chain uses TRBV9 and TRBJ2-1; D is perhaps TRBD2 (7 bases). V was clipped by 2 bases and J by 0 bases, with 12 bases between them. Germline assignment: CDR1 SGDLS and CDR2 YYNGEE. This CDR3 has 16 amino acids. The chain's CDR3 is CASSVRGGRSYNEQFF. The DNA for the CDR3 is TGTGCCAGCAGCGTTCGCGGGGGCCGCTCCTACAATGAGCAGTTCTTC.

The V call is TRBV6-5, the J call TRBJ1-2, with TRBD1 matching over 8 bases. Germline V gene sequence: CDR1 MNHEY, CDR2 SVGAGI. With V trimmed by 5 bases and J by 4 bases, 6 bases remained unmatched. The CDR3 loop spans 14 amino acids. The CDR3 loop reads CASSDGQGSYGYTF. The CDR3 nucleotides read TGTGCCAGCAGTGACGGACAGGGTTCCTATGGCTACACCTTC.

CDR3 sequence reads: CASSSGVAGPSGANVLTF. In DNA, the CDR3 is TGTGCCAGCAGCTCTGGGGTAGCGGGCCCTTCTGGGGCCAACGTCCTGACTTTC. This chain uses TRBV2 with TRBJ2-6; 7 bases fit TRBD2. CDR3 length equals 18 residues. V was clipped by 6 bases and J by 1 base; unmatched bases: 12. CDR1 and CDR2 (germline): SNHLY, FYNNEI.

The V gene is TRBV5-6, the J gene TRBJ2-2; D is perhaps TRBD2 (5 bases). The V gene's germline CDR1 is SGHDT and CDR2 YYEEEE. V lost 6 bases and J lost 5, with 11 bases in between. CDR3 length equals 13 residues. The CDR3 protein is CASTESGTGELFF. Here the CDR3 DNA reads TGTGCCAGCACCGAGAGCGGTACCGGGGAGCTGTTTTTT. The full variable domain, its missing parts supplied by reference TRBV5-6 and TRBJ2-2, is DAGVTQSPTHLIKTRGQQVTLRCSPKSGHDTVSWYQQALGQGPQFIFQYYEEEERQRGNFPDRFSGHQFPNYSSELNVNALLLGDSALYLCASTESGTGELFFGEGSRLTVL.

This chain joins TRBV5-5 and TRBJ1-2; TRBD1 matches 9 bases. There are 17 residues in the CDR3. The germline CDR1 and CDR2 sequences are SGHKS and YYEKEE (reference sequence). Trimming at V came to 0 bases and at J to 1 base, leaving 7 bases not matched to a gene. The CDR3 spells CASSLVTGGVGNYGYTF. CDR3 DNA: TGTGCCAGCAGCTTGGTTACAGGGGGCGTGGGTAACTATGGCTACACCTTC.

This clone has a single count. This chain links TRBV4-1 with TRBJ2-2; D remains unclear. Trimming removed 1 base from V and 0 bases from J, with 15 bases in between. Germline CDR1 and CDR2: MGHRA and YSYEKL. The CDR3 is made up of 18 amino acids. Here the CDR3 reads CASSQGMVGSANTGELFF. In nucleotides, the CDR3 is TGCGCCAGCAGCCAAGGAATGGTGGGGTCCGCGAACACCGGGGAGCTGTTTTTT.

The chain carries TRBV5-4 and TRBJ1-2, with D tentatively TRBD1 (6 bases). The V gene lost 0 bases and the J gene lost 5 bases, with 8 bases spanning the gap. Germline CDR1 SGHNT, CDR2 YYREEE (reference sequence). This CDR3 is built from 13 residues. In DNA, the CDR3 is TGTGCCAGCAGCTTGGAACAGGGATATGGCTACACCTTC. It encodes CASSLEQGYGYTF. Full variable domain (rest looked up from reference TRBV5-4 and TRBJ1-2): ETGVTQSPTHLIKTRGQQVTLRCSSQSGHNTVSWYQQALGQGPQFIFQYYREEENGRGNFPPRFSGLQFPNYSSELNVNALELDDSALYLCASSLEQGYGYTFGSGTRLTVV.

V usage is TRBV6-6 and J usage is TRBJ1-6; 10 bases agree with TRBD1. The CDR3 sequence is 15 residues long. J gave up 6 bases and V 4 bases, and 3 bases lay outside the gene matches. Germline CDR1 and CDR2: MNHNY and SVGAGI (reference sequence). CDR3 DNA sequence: TGTGCCAGCAGTTCTAGGACAGGGGGTAATTCACCCCTCCACTTT. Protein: CASSSRTGGNSPLHF.

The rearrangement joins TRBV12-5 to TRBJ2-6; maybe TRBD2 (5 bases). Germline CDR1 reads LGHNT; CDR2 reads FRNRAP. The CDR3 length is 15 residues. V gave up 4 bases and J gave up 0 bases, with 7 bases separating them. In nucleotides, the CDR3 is TGTGCTAGTGGTTCGGACTTCTCTGGGGCCAACGTCCTGACTTTC. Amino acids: CASGSDFSGANVLTF.

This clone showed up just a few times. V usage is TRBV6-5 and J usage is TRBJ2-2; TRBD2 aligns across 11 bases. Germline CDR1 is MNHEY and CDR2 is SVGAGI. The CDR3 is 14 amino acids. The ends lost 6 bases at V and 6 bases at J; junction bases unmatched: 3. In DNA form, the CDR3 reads TGTGCCAGCAGGCCGGGACTAGCGGCCGGGGAGCTGTTTTTT. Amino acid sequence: CASRPGLAAGELFF.

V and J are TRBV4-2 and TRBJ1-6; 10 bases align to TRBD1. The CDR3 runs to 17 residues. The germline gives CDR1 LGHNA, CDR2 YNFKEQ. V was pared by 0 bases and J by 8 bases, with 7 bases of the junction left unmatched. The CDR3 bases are TGTGCCAGCAGCCAAGATGCAAGGACAGGGGGGCATTCACCCCTCCACTTT. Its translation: CASSQDARTGGHSPLHF.

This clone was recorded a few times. CDR3 nucleotide sequence: TGTGCCAGCAGCTTGGCCGGGACTAGCGGGGGGGCCAAAAACATTCAGTACTTC. Translating it yields CASSLAGTSGGAKNIQYF. The chain uses TRBV5-8 and TRBJ2-4; 15 bases agree with TRBD2. The CDR3 consists of 18 residues. Germline CDR1 reads SGHTS; CDR2 reads YDEGEE. V gave up 0 bases and J gave up 1 base; unmatched junction bases: 2.

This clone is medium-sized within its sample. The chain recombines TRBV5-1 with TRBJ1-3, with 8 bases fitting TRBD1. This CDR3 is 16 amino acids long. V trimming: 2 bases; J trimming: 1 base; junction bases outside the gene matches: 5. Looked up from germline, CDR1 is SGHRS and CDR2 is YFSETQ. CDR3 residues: CASSLQGDYSGNTIYF. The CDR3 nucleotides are TGCGCCAGCAGCTTACAGGGGGATTATTCTGGAAACACCATATATTTT. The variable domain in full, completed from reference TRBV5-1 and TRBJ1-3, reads KAGVTQTPRYLIKTRGQQVTLSCSPISGHRSVSWYQQTPGQGLQFLFEYFSETQRNKGNFPGRFSGRQFSNSRSEMNVSTLELGDSALYLCASSLQGDYSGNTIYFGEGSWLTVV.

The CDR3 region has the DNA TGTGCCAGCAGTGAACCGGGACAGGGCAGTGAAAAACTGTTTTTT. It is translated as CASSEPGQGSEKLFF. The chain recombines TRBV6-1 with TRBJ1-4, with 9 bases matching TRBD1. Germline V gene data show CDR1 as MNHNS and CDR2 as SASEGT. V lost 2 bases, J lost 7 bases, and 5 bases stayed unmatched. CDR3 size: 15 residues.

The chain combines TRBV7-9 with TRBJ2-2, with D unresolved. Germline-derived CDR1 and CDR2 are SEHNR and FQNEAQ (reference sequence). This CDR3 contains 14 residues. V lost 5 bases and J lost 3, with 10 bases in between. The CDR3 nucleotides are TGTGCCAGCAGCCAGGACGCGGACACCGGGGAGCTGTTTTTT. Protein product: CASSQDADTGELFF.

Here the CDR3 DNA reads TGTGCCAGCTCACCACTCCCGGGACACTCTAGGCCTAACGAGCAGTACTTC. Translation: CASSPLPGHSRPNEQYF. The V and J genes are TRBV18 and TRBJ2-7; TRBD1 is a possible D gene (6 bases). Germline CDR1 is KGHSH and CDR2 is LQKENI. There are 17 residues in the CDR3. Between the trimmed V and J ends, which lost 1 base and 5 bases, there was a span of 21 bases.